This TCR beta chain was captured by sequencing in a study of neurological immune-mediated disorders. Overall study findings and caveats: The greatest TCR clonal expansion occurred in HTLV-1-associated myelopathy and the least in multiple sclerosis, which fell below healthy controls. None of the CDR3 amino acid sequences of expanded clones recurred across subjects, suggesting private repertoires in all groups.

Each CDR3 protein is one row after TCRdb ran MiXCR on the 5' RACE reads. The data hold 20,000 to 30,000 distinct CDR3 sequences, with over 5.5% observed a single time. The CDR3 totals 15 residues. The V and J ends lost 0 bases and 8 bases, in that order; junction bases with no gene match: 7. Germline V gene sequence: CDR1 DFQATT, CDR2 SNEGSKA (reference sequence). There are many counts of this clonotype. The antigen is unknown. The healthy controls volunteered at a blood bank in Maryland, USA. Sequenced: PBMCs. This receptor was taken from a woman in her forties in good health. This rearrangement joins TRBV20-1 to TRBJ2-4; 10 bases are a match to TRBD1. CDR3 amino acids: CSARDFGQGGDIQYF. DNA of the CDR3: TGCAGTGCTAGAGATTTTGGACAGGGGGGGGACATTCAGTACTTC.